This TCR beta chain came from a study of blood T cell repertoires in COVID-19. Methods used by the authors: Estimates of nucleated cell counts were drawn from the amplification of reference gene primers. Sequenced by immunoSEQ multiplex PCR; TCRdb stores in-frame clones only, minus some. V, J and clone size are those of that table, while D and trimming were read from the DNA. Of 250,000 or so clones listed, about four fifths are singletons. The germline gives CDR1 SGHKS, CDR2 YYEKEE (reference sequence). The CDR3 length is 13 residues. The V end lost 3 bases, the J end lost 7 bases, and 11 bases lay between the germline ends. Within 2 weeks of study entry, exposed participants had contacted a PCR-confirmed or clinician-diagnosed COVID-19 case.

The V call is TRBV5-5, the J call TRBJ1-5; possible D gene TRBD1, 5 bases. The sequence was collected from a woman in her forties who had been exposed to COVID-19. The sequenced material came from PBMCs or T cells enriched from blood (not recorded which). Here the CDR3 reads CASSSGQGQPQHF. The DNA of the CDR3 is TGTGCCAGCAGCTCAGGACAAGGCCAGCCCCAGCATTTT.